The 2 T cell receptor beta chains given below trace back to one sample, sequenced in a study of blood T cell repertoires in COVID-19. Clones were sequenced by immunoSEQ multiplex PCR, and TCRdb holds only the in-frame ones, with some missing. The table shows about 76,000 clones, with more than 75% occurring only once. Sequenced input: peripheral blood. The receptors stem from a human donor in a cohort sampled during active COVID-19.

This clone was found once. The rearrangement joins TRBV11-2 to TRBJ2-5; D unclear. The V end lost 3 bases, the J end lost 2 bases, and 7 bases lay between the germline ends. The CDR3 length is 13 residues. CDR1 and CDR2 from the germline V gene are SGHAT and FQNNGV. The CDR3 DNA reads as TGTGCCAGCAGCTTGTCAGTTCAAGAGACCCAGTACTTC. Translation: CASSLSVQETQYF.

This clone was picked up a small number of times. This CDR3 reads CASSFIFRSQETQYF. The CDR3, as DNA: TGTGCCAGCAGCTTTATATTCAGGTCCCAGGAGACCCAGTACTTC. This chain uses TRBV21-1 with TRBJ2-5; the table's D call, TRBD1, was not checked against the DNA. TRBV21-1 is noted as a pseudogene. CDR3 length: 15 residues.